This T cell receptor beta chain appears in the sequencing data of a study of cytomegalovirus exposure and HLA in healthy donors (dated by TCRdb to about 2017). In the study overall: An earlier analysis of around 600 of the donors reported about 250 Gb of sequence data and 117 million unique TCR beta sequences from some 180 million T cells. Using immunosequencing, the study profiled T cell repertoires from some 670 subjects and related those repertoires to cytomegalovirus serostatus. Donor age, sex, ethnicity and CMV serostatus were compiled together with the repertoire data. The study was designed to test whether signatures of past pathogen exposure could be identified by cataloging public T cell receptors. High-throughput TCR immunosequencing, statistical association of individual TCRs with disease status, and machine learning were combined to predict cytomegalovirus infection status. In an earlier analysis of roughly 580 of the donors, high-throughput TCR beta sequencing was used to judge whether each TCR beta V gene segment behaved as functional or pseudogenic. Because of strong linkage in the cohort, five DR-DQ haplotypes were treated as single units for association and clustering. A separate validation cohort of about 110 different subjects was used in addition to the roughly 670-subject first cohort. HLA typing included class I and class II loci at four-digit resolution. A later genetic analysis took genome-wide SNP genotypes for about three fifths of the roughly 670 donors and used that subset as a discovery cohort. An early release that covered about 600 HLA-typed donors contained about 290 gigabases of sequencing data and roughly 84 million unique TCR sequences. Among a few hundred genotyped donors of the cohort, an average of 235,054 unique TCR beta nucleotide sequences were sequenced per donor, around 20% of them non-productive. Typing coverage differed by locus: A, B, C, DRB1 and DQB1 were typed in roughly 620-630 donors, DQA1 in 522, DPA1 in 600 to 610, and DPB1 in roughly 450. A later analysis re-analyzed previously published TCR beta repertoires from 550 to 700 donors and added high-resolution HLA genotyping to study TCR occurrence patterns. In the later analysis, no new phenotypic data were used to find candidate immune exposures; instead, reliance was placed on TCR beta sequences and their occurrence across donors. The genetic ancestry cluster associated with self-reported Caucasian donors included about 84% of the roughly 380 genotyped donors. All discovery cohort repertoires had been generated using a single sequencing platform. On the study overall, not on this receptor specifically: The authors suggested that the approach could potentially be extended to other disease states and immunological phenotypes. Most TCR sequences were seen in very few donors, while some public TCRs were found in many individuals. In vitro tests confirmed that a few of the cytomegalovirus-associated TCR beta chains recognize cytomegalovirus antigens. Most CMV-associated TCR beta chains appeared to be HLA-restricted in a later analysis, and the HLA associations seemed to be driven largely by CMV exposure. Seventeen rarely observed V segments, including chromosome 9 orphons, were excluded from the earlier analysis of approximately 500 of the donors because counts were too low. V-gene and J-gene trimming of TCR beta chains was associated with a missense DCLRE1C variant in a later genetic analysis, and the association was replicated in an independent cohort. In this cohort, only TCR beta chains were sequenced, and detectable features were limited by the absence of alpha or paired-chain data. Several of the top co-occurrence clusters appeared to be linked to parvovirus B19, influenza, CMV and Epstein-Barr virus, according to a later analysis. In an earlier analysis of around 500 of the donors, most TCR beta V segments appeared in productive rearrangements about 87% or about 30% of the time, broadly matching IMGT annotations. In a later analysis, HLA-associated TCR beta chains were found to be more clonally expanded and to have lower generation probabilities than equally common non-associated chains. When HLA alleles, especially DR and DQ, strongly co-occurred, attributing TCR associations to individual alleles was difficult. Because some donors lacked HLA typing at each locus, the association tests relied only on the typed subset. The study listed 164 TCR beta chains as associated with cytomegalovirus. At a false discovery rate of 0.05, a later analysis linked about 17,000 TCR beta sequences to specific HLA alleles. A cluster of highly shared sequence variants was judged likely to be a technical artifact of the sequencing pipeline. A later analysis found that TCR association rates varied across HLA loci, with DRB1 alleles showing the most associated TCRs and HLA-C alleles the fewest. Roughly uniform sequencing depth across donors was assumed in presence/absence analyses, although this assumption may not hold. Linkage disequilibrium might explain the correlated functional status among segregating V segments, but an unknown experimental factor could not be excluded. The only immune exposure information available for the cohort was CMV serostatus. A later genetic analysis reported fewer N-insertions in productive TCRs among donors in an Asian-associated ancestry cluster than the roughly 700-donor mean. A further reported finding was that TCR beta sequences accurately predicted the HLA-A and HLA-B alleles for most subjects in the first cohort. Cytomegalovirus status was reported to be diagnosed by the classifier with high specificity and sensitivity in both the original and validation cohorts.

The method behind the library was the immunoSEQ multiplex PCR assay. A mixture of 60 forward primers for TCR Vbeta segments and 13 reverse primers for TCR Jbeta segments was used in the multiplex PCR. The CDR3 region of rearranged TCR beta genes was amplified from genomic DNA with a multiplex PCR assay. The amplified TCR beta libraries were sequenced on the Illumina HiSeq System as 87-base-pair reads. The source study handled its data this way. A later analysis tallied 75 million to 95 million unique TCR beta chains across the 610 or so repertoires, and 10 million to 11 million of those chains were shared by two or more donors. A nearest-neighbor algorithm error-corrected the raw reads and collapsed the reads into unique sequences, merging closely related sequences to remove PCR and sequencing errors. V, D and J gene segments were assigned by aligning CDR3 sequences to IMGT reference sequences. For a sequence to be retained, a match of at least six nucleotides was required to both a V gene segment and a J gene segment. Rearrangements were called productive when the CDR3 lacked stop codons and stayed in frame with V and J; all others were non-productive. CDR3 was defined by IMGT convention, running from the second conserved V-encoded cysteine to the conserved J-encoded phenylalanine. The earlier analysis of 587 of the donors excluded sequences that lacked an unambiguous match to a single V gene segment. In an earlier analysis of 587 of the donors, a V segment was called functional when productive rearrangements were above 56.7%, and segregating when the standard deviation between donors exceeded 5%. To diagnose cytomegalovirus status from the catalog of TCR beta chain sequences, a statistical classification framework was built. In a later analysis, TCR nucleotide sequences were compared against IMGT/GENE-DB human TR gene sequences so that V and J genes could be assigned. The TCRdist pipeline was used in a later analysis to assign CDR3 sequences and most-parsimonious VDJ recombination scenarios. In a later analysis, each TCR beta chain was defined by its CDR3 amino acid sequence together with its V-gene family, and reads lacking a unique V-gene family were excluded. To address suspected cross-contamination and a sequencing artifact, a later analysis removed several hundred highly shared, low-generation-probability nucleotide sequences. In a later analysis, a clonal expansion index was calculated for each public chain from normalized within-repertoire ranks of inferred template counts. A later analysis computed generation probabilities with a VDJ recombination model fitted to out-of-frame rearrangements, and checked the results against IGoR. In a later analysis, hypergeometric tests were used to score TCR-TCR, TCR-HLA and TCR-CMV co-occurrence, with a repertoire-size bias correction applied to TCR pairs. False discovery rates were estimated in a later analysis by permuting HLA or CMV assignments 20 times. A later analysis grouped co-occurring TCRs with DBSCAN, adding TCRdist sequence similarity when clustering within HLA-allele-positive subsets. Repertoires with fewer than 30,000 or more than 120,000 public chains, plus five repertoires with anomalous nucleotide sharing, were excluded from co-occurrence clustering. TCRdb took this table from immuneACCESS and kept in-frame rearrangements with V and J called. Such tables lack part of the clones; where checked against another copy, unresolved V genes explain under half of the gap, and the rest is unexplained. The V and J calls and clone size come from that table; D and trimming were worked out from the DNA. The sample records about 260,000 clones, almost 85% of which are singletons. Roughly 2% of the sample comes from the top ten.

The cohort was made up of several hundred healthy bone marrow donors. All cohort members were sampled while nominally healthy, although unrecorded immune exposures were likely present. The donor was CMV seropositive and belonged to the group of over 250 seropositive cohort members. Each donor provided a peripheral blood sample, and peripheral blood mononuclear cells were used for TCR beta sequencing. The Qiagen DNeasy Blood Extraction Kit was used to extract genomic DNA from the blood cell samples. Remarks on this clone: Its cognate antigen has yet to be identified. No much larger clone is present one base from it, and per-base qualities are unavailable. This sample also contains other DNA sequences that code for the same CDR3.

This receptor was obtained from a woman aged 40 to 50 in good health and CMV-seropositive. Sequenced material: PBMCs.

The DNA sequence is TGTGCCACCAGCAGAGATCGGGCTAGCGGGAGGGATACGCAGTATTTT. This encodes CATSRDRASGRDTQYF. The rearranged segments are TRBV15 and TRBJ2-3; a stretch of 11 junction bases matches TRBD2. The CDR3 has 16 amino acids, counting the end cysteine and phenylalanine. Just the 48-base CDR3 DNA is kept, in frame starting at base 1. CDR1 and CDR2 are drawn from the germline V gene (reference sequence): LNHNV, YYDKDF. Unmatched junction bases come to 5, with V trimmed by 0 bases and J by 6 bases.